Given below is one TCR beta chain in context. It lacks a known antigen. Base qualities are not at hand, and no much larger clone is one base apart. This sample was taken from a study of technical replicates of blood from several donors (dated by TCRdb to the late 2010s). Libraries were built with the immunoSEQ multiplex PCR assay. The source is immuneACCESS, and TCRdb retained only in-frame sequences with V and J called. Part of the clones is not carried over; for the studies checked, unresolved V genes explain less than half of this, and the remainder is unexplained. In all, the sample holds 8,500 to 13,000 clones, and approximately 94% of those were seen once. The ten largest clonotypes hold 6% to 8.5% of the sample. Specimen: PBMCs. This clonotype was sampled from a human donor in good health.

In nucleotide form, the sequence is TGCGCCAGCAGCGCAACTAGCGGGAGAAGGTGGGATGAGCAGTTCTTC. This gives the protein CASSATSGRRWDEQFF. This receptor chain uses TRBV5-1 and TRBJ2-1; TRBD2 lines up with 11 middle nucleotides. CDR1 SGHRS and CDR2 YFSETQ were looked up in the germline V gene. V is trimmed back by 4 bases and J by 8 bases, and the junction contains 11 bases that no gene match accounts for. The CDR3 spans 16 residues, from the cysteine through the phenylalanine. Only the CDR3 DNA is retained, 48 bases long and in frame from the first base.